Reported below is one TCR beta chain. This specimen comes from a study of blood T cell repertoires in COVID-19. Germline CDR1 and CDR2: ENHRY and SYGVKD. The CDR3 is 13 residues long. The germline V and J ends were trimmed by 7 bases and 5 bases, with 11 bases remaining between them. The repertoire was sequenced with immunoSEQ multiplex PCR; TCRdb's copy has only in-frame clones and lacks some. The table shows roughly 80,000 clones, with around 77% occurring only once. The chain carries TRBV10-3 and TRBJ1-4; D call uncertain. The source is a human donor in a cohort sampled during active COVID-19. Sequenced sample: peripheral blood. As DNA, the CDR3 is TGTGCCATCACTCCCTACCCGAATGAAAAACTGTTTTTT. Translating it yields CAITPYPNEKLFF.